These 28 T cell receptor beta chains share one sample of origin, sequenced in a study of blood T cell repertoires in COVID-19. Sequencing was performed with immunoSEQ multiplex PCR; in TCRdb, only in-frame clones are kept and a portion is missing. The sample holds some 65,000 clones, 90% seen once. Sequencing was done on a sample of peripheral blood. These receptors originate from a middle-aged man with COVID-19, enrolled during active disease.

This chain links TRBV6-5 with TRBJ1-1; D call uncertain. Trimming left V 6 bases short and J 1 base short, with 9 bases between. In germline, CDR1 is MNHEY, CDR2 SVGAGI. This CDR3 has 13 amino acids. The CDR3 DNA sequence: TGTGCCAGCAGCCGCCTAAGGAACACTGAAGCTTTCTTT. The encoded protein is CASSRLRNTEAFF.

This clone was recorded once. V is TRBV4-3 and J is TRBJ1-2; D unclear. V gave up 7 bases and J gave up 5 bases, with 20 bases separating them. The V gene's germline CDR1 is LGHNA and CDR2 YSLEER. The CDR3 extends over 15 amino acids. The CDR3 is CASNSAHGGSYGYTF. The CDR3 DNA follows: TGCGCCAGCAACTCAGCCCATGGAGGGTCGTATGGCTACACCTTC.

This clone was recorded a few times. The chain links TRBV29-1 to TRBJ1-2, with TRBD1 matching over 10 bases. Germline V gene sequence: CDR1 SQVTM, CDR2 ANQGSEA. V lost 4 bases, J lost 6 bases, and 2 bases stayed unmatched. The CDR3 is 12 amino acids. The CDR3: CSVGDRGNGYTF. The CDR3 DNA reads TGCAGCGTTGGGGACAGGGGAAATGGCTACACCTTC. Full variable domain (remainder filled in from reference TRBV29-1 and TRBJ1-2): SAVISQKPSRDICQRGTSLTIQCQVDSQVTMMFWYRQQPGQSLTLIATANQGSEATYESGFVIDKFPISRPNLTFSTLTVSNMSPEDSSIYLCSVGDRGNGYTFGSGTRLTVV.

This chain joins TRBV7-2 and TRBJ1-4; 7 bases line up with TRBD1. This CDR3 is 16 amino acids long. V was clipped by 5 bases and J by 0 bases; unmatched bases: 6. Germline loops: CDR1 SGHTA, CDR2 FQGNSA. For the CDR3, the DNA is TGTGCCAGCAGCAAGACAGGGTTTGCAACTAATGAAAAACTGTTTTTT. Translation: CASSKTGFATNEKLFF.

V usage is TRBV25-1 and J usage is TRBJ2-3; 12 bases fit TRBD2. This CDR3 has 16 residues. CDR1 and CDR2 from the germline V gene are MGHDK and SYGVNS. V lost 1 base and J lost 6; bases outside the gene matches: 5. CDR3 residues: CASSESASGRGDTQYF. The CDR3, as DNA: TGTGCCAGCAGTGAATCGGCTAGCGGGAGGGGGGATACGCAGTATTTT.

The chain recombines TRBV5-5 with TRBJ2-3; 8 bases fit TRBD2. Germline V CDR1 and CDR2: SGHKS, YYEKEE (reference sequence). V lost 2 bases and J lost 4; bases outside the gene matches: 12. The CDR3 runs to 17 residues. The CDR3: CASSLTQREISPDTQYF. Written as DNA, the CDR3 is TGTGCCAGCAGCTTAACCCAGCGGGAGATTAGTCCAGATACGCAGTATTTT.

By sample fraction, this clone is medium-sized (0.01 to 0.1%). V is TRBV5-5 and J is TRBJ2-7, with D possibly being TRBD1 (6 bases). CDR3 length equals 13 residues. Germline lookup yields CDR1 SGHKS and CDR2 YYEKEE (reference sequence). Trimming stripped 4 bases from V and 12 bases from J, with 20 bases between. This CDR3 reads CASSRTTGSPSYF. The CDR3 DNA sequence: TGTGCCAGCAGCCGGACGACAGGCTCCCCCTCGTACTTC.

This rearrangement joins TRBV4-1 to TRBJ2-7; 10 positions agree with TRBD1. The germline V gene encodes CDR1 MGHRA and CDR2 YSYEKL. This CDR3 is built from 15 residues. Trimming removed 7 bases from V and 3 bases from J; junction bases left unmatched: 9. The CDR3 loop reads CASNPGTGVNYEQYF. The CDR3 DNA is TGCGCCAGCAACCCCGGGACAGGGGTTAACTACGAGCAGTACTTC.

The J gene is TRBJ2-4, the V gene TRBV2; possible D gene TRBD2, 5 bases. Germline V lookup: CDR1 SNHLY, CDR2 FYNNEI. V lost 5 bases, J lost 9 bases, and 11 bases lay in between. There are 12 residues in the CDR3. Written as DNA, the CDR3 is TGTGCCAGCAGTCCCGGGGTTTCCATTCAGTACTTC. It codes for CASSPGVSIQYF.

J is TRBJ1-2 and V is TRBV4-1; perhaps TRBD1 as D (6 bases). V dropped 7 bases and J dropped 3 bases, with 24 bases sitting between them. This CDR3 is built from 17 residues. The V gene's germline CDR1 is MGHRA and CDR2 YSYEKL. The CDR3 DNA follows: TGCGCCAGCAACTCCCCTGGCGGGGGGCCTGGGTACTATGGCTACACCTTC. Its translation is CASNSPGGGPGYYGYTF.

The gene calls are TRBV7-2 and TRBJ2-3; 8 nucleotides match TRBD2. CDR3 length: 14 amino acids. J lost 4 bases, V lost 5 bases, and 5 bases had no gene match. Germline V CDR1 and CDR2: SGHTA, FQGNSA. In DNA, the CDR3 is TGTGCCAGCAGCGCACGACTAGCGCCAGATACGCAGTATTTT. It yields the protein CASSARLAPDTQYF.

This chain connects TRBV19 to TRBJ1-2; D perhaps matches TRBD1 (5 bases). V lost 5 bases and J lost 8, with 15 bases in between. CDR1 and CDR2 (germline): LNHDA, SQIVND (reference sequence). There are 13 residues in the CDR3. CDR3 nucleotide sequence: TGTGCCAGTAGTGCCCCAGGGATCGGAGGCTACACCTTC. Amino acids: CASSAPGIGGYTF.

This rearrangement joins TRBV3-1 (or the pseudogene TRBV3-2) to TRBJ2-7; the D is unclear. V shed 1 base and J shed 2 bases, with 9 bases lying between them. The length of the CDR3 is 14 residues. CDR1 and CDR2 from the germline V gene are LGHDT and YNNKEL (reference sequence). The CDR3 sequence is CASSQALGAYEQYF. As DNA, the CDR3 is TGTGCCAGCAGCCAAGCGCTCGGTGCCTACGAGCAGTACTTC.

The CDR3 here is CASSEGLAFTDTQYF. The CDR3 DNA sequence: TGTGCCAGCAGTGAAGGACTAGCGTTCACAGATACGCAGTATTTT. The chain carries TRBV2 and TRBJ2-3; TRBD2 matches 8 bases. V was pared by 1 base and J by 2 bases, with 2 bases of the junction left unmatched. Germline V gene data show CDR1 as SNHLY and CDR2 as FYNNEI. The CDR3 has 15 amino acids.

This chain uses TRBV4-1 with TRBJ1-1; a possible D gene is TRBD1 (5 bases). The CDR3 length is 16 residues. The V gene lost 4 bases and the J gene lost 1 base, with 16 bases spanning the gap. Germline CDR1 MGHRA, CDR2 YSYEKL. This CDR3 is CASSPRQGTKNTEAFF. The DNA of the CDR3 is TGCGCCAGCAGCCCGCGGCAGGGAACAAAGAACACTGAAGCTTTCTTT.

The rearrangement uses TRBV6-5 and TRBJ1-2, with TRBD1 matching over 7 bases. Germline-derived CDR1 and CDR2 are MNHEY and SVGAGI. The CDR3 has 14 residues. V trimming: 0 bases; J trimming: 4 bases; junction bases outside the gene matches: 2. The DNA for the CDR3 is TGTGCCAGCAGTTACTCGGGACAGATCTATGGCTACACCTTC. Translated: CASSYSGQIYGYTF.

The CDR3 protein is CASSPLGEWPAQRDTQYF. CDR3 nucleotide sequence: TGCGCCAGCAGCCCTCTAGGTGAGTGGCCCGCACAAAGAGATACGCAGTATTTT. This sequence joins TRBV4-1 and TRBJ2-3; no definite D call. Germline V gene data show CDR1 as MGHRA and CDR2 as YSYEKL. The V end was cut by 4 bases, the J end by 5 bases, with 25 bases between. The CDR3 extends over 18 amino acids.

V and J are TRBV7-2 and TRBJ1-1; 10 positions agree with TRBD1. V dropped 4 bases and J dropped 7; count of bases not matched to a gene: 6. The CDR3 is 14 amino acids. Germline V gene sequence: CDR1 SGHTA, CDR2 FQGNSA. The CDR3 bases are TGTGCCAGCAGCTCATCCGGGACAGGGGTTGAAGCTTTCTTT. It codes for CASSSSGTGVEAFF.

CDR3 sequence (DNA): TGTGCCAGCAGCCCTCGACAGGGGGAAAAACTGTTTTTT. This encodes CASSPRQGEKLFF. V gene TRBV11-1 combines with J gene TRBJ1-4; the match to TRBD1 covers 8 bases. V lost 5 bases, J lost 8 bases, and 4 bases stayed unmatched. Germline lookup yields CDR1 SGHAT and CDR2 FQDESV (reference sequence). The CDR3 loop spans 13 amino acids.

This clone was observed a single time. This chain connects TRBV19 to TRBJ2-7, with D hard to call. Germline lookup yields CDR1 LNHDA and CDR2 SQIVND (reference sequence). The V gene lost 3 bases and the J gene lost 6 bases, with 9 bases spanning the gap. This CDR3 comprises 12 residues. The CDR3 nucleotides are TGTGCCAGTAGTATGCAGGCTGGCGAGCAGTACTTC. It yields the protein CASSMQAGEQYF.

The V gene is TRBV7-9, the J gene TRBJ2-3; D is ambiguous. Trimming left V 2 bases short and J 6 bases short, with 9 bases between. The CDR3 loop spans 13 amino acids. Germline-derived CDR1 and CDR2 are SEHNR and FQNEAQ (reference sequence). The CDR3 loop is CASSLKLYDTQYF. DNA for the CDR3: TGTGCCAGCAGCTTAAAACTATACGATACGCAGTATTTT.

The J gene is TRBJ2-1, the V gene TRBV9; 10 positions match TRBD2. The germline gives CDR1 SGDLS, CDR2 YYNGEE. The CDR3 spans 15 residues. V shed 4 bases, J shed 7 bases, and the junction held 8 bases outside the gene matches. In nucleotides, the CDR3 is TGTGCCAGCAGCAAACTAGCGGGAAATGTGAATGAGCAGTTCTTC. Translation: CASSKLAGNVNEQFF.

This chain connects TRBV5-4 to TRBJ2-1, with TRBD2 matching 15 bases. This CDR3 comprises 17 residues. V lost 4 bases, J lost 3 bases, and 5 bases stayed unmatched. CDR1 SGHNT and CDR2 YYREEE come from the germline V gene (reference sequence). The CDR3 nucleotides read TGTGCCAGCAGCCTAAGGACTAGCGGGAGGGGCTACAATGAGCAGTTCTTC. Its translation is CASSLRTSGRGYNEQFF.

In its sample, this clone was seen once. This sequence joins TRBV6-4 and TRBJ2-6; D gene unclear. Trimming cost V 4 bases and J 0 bases, with 7 bases left between them. Germline lookup yields CDR1 MRHNA and CDR2 SNTAGT. This CDR3 contains 15 residues. The CDR3, as DNA: TGTGCCAGCAGTGGCAGTATCTCTGGGGCCAACGTCCTGACTTTC. Protein: CASSGSISGANVLTF.

This chain joins TRBV18 and TRBJ1-5, with 11 bases aligning to TRBD1. V shed 0 bases and J 4 bases; nucleotides not matched to a gene: 5. The CDR3 contains 17 residues. Germline CDR1 and CDR2: KGHSH and LQKENI. This chain's CDR3 is CASSPPGQGGKNQPQHF. CDR3 nucleotide sequence: TGTGCCAGCTCACCACCGGGACAGGGGGGAAAGAATCAGCCCCAGCATTTT. Using reference TRBV18 and TRBJ1-5 for the parts outside the CDR3, the full variable domain is NAGVMQNPRHLVRRRGQEARLRCSPMKGHSHVYWYRQLPEEGLKFMVYLQKENIIDESGMPKERFSAEFPKEGPSILRIQQVVRGDSAAYFCASSPPGQGGKNQPQHFGDGTRLSIL.

Only one count was recorded for this clone. The V call is TRBV5-4, the J call TRBJ1-6; 9 nucleotides match TRBD1. CDR1 and CDR2 from the germline V gene are SGHNT and YYREEE (reference sequence). V lost 2 bases, J lost 11 bases, and 5 bases stayed unmatched. The CDR3 spans 14 residues. In nucleotides, the CDR3 is TGTGCCAGCAGCTTAAGGACAGGGGACCCACCCCTCCACTTT. Translating gives CASSLRTGDPPLHF.

The rearrangement links TRBV29-1 to TRBJ1-2; D is unresolved. The V gene's germline CDR1 is SQVTM and CDR2 ANQGSEA. The CDR3 is 14 residues long. Deletions cut 3 bases from V and 7 bases from J, with 18 bases between. The CDR3: CSVDPTAHTFGYTF. CDR3 nucleotide sequence: TGCAGCGTTGATCCTACAGCCCATACCTTTGGCTACACCTTC.

This rearrangement joins TRBV9 to TRBJ2-7; 9 bases agree with TRBD2. The CDR3 is 14 residues long. Germline V lookup: CDR1 SGDLS, CDR2 YYNGEE. Trimming at V came to 3 bases and at J to 6 bases, leaving 7 bases not matched to a gene. The CDR3 DNA follows: TGTGCCAGCAGCGGGGAGGGTAGCGGGAGCGAGCAGTACTTC. Translation: CASSGEGSGSEQYF.